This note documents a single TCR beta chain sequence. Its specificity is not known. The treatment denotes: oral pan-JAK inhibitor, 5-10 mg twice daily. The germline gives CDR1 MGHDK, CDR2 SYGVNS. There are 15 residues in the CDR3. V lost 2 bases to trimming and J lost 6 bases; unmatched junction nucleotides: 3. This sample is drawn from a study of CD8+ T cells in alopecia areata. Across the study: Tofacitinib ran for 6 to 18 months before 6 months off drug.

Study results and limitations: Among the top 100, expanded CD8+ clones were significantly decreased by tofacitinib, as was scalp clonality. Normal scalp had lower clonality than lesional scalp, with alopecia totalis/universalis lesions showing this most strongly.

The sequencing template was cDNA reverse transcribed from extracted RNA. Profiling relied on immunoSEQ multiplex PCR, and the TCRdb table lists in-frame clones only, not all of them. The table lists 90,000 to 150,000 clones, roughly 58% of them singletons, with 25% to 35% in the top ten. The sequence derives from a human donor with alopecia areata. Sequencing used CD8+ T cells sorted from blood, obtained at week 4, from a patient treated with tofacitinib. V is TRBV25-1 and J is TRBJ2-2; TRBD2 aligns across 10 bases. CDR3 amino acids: CASSELSGGAGELFF. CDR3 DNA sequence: TGTGCCAGCAGTGAACTAAGCGGGGGGGCCGGGGAGCTGTTTTTT.